There are many counts of the clone carrying this TCR beta chain. The junction does not match germline at one end; this may be a read error. This sample stems from a study of T cells after yellow fever vaccination. Germline loops: CDR1 SGHRS, CDR2 YFSETQ. This CDR3 is built from 14 residues. 5'RACE template switching generated TCR cDNA, adding a universal primer site and UMIs. Each CDR3 protein is one row after TCRdb ran MiXCR on the 5' RACE reads. The repertoire includes 100,000 to 150,000 distinct CDR3 sequences, approximately 7% of them detected once, and roughly 2.5% sits in the top ten. The V call is TRBV5-1, the J call TRBJ2-3; D remains unclear. The sequencing used CD4+ T cells sorted from PBMCs, collected around 10 days after the first yellow fever vaccination. The clonotype comes from a man between 18 and 35 years old who received the YFV17D yellow fever vaccine. DNA of the CDR3: TGCGCCAGCAGCCTTGATGCAGATCGCCCGGCCGTTGCTTTT. The encoded protein is CASSLDADRPAVAF.